These T cell receptor beta chains were read from a single sample in a study of blood T cell repertoires in COVID-19. The method was immunoSEQ multiplex PCR; TCRdb's version includes in-frame clones alone and lacks a portion of them. The repertoire holds approximately 80,000 clones, with about 88% as singletons. Sequencing was performed on peripheral blood. The origin of the receptors is a human donor in a cohort sampled during active COVID-19. Both conserved end residues are part of each CDR3. A D gene is named only where the DNA matches it firmly. Size tells how often a clone was seen (once, few, many) or the class of an expanded clone, and some rows leave it out.

. | . | TRBJ2-1 | TRBV7-8 | CASSFVNEQFF | TGTGCCAGCAGCTTTGTAAATGAGCAGTTCTTC
TRBD2 | . | TRBJ2-1 | TRBV7-9 | CASSPSGATYNEQFF | TGTGCCAGCAGCCCTAGCGGAGCGACCTACAATGAGCAGTTCTTC
TRBD2 | . | TRBJ2-7 | TRBV29-1 | CSCTSGETYEQYF | TGCAGCTGCACTAGCGGGGAGACCTACGAGCAGTACTTC
. | . | TRBJ1-4 | TRBV9 | CASSVGQLNEKLFF | TGTGCCAGCAGCGTAGGACAGCTTAATGAAAAACTGTTTTTT
TRBD1 | . | TRBJ2-3 | TRBV5-1 | CASGTGATDTQYF | TGCGCCAGCGGAACAGGGGCAACGGATACGCAGTATTTT
TRBD1 | . | TRBJ1-5 | TRBV7-9 | CASSSTTHGQGKNQPQHF | TGTGCCAGCAGCTCGACGACGCACGGACAGGGAAAGAATCAGCCCCAGCATTTT
. | . | TRBJ2-3 | TRBV7-3 | CASSLRGGGSHPADTQYF | TGTGCCAGCAGCTTAAGGGGTGGGGGGTCACACCCCGCAGATACGCAGTATTTT
TRBD1 | . | TRBJ2-3 | TRBV6-5 | CASKGQAGADTQYF | TGTGCCAGCAAGGGACAGGCTGGTGCAGATACGCAGTATTTT
. | . | TRBJ2-1 | TRBV30 | CAWSQNEQFF | TGTGCCTGGAGTCAAAATGAGCAGTTCTTC
. | . | TRBJ2-5 | TRBV14 | CASSRQGLSGETQYF | TGTGCCAGCAGCCGTCAAGGACTCTCGGGAGAGACCCAGTACTTC
. | . | TRBJ2-2 | TRBV9 | CASMRDGGTGELFF | TGTGCCAGCATGCGGGACGGTGGCACCGGGGAGCTGTTTTTT
TRBD1 | . | TRBJ1-4 | TRBV19 | CASAGTGDPNEKLFF | TGTGCCAGCGCCGGGACAGGGGATCCTAATGAAAAACTGTTTTTT
. | . | TRBJ2-1 | TRBV7-2 | CASSLSLGANEQFF | TGTGCCAGCAGCTTATCGCTAGGGGCCAATGAGCAGTTCTTC
. | . | TRBJ1-5 | TRBV19 | CASSINDFSNQPQHF | TGTGCCAGTAGTATAAATGACTTTAGCAATCAGCCCCAGCATTTT
. | . | TRBJ2-3 | TRBV30 | CAWTRGISTDTQYF | TGTGCCTGGACCAGGGGAATTAGCACAGATACGCAGTATTTT
. | . | TRBJ2-7 | TRBV19 | CASKDGNSYEQYF | TGTGCCAGTAAGGACGGGAACTCCTACGAGCAGTACTTC
. | . | TRBJ1-2 | TRBV3-1/TRBV3-2 | CASSPAGSWGYTF | TGTGCCAGCAGCCCGGCAGGCAGCTGGGGCTACACCTTC
. | . | TRBJ1-1 | TRBV6-5 | CASYRANTEAFF | TGTGCCAGCTACAGGGCGAACACTGAAGCTTTCTTT
. | . | TRBJ2-7 | TRBV18 | CASSPEQEQYF | TGTGCCAGCTCACCTGAGCAAGAGCAGTACTTC
. | . | TRBJ2-2 | TRBV3-1/TRBV3-2 | CASSPRGGRGFNTGELFF | TGTGCCAGCAGCCCCCGAGGCGGCAGGGGCTTTAACACCGGGGAGCTGTTTTTT
TRBD2 | . | TRBJ2-1 | TRBV5-1 | CASSPRLAGGLGSEQFF | TGCGCCAGCAGTCCACGACTAGCGGGGGGCCTTGGGAGTGAGCAGTTCTTC
TRBD2 | . | TRBJ2-3 | TRBV3-1/TRBV3-2 | CASSTSGRSTDTQYF | TGTGCCAGCAGCACTAGCGGAAGAAGCACAGATACGCAGTATTTT
. | . | TRBJ1-2 | TRBV19 | CASSAGIAGYTF | TGTGCCAGTAGTGCAGGGATCGCTGGCTACACCTTC
TRBD1 | . | TRBJ1-2 | TRBV19 | CASRPGQGHGYTF | TGTGCCAGTCGACCGGGACAGGGGCATGGCTACACCTTC
TRBD2 | . | TRBJ2-3 | TRBV10-3 | CAISENGLAGLNTQYF | TGTGCCATCAGTGAGAATGGACTAGCGGGACTTAATACGCAGTATTTT
. | . | TRBJ2-7 | TRBV30 | CAWERPGEPGSTAYEQYF | TGTGCCTGGGAGAGACCGGGCGAACCAGGGTCCACCGCCTACGAGCAGTACTTC
TRBD1 | . | TRBJ1-6 | TRBV27 | CASSKQGPNSPLHF | TGTGCCAGCAGTAAACAGGGGCCCAATTCACCCCTCCACTTT
. | . | TRBJ2-7 | TRBV6-5 | CASTRSLYEQYF | TGTGCCAGCACCAGGTCCCTCTACGAGCAGTACTTC
TRBD1 | . | TRBJ1-2 | TRBV7-6 | CASSLDRTGMIYGYTF | TGTGCCAGCAGCTTAGATCGGACAGGGATGATCTATGGCTACACCTTC
TRBD2 | . | TRBJ2-1 | TRBV24-1 | CATSDTGTSGRSSYNEQFF | TGTGCCACCAGTGATACCGGGACTAGCGGGAGAAGCTCCTACAATGAGCAGTTCTTC
. | . | TRBJ2-3 | TRBV9 | CASSVTSTDTQYF | TGTGCCAGCAGCGTAACTAGCACAGATACGCAGTATTTT
. | few | TRBJ1-3 | TRBV5-1 | CASTVGGASGNTIYF | TGCGCCAGCACGGTCGGGGGGGCTTCTGGAAACACCATATATTTT
TRBD1 | . | TRBJ1-5 | TRBV12-5 | CASGHGGTGGNQPQHF | TGTGCTAGTGGTCACGGTGGGACAGGGGGCAATCAGCCCCAGCATTTT
TRBD1 | . | TRBJ1-1 | TRBV6-5 | CASSRGRNTEAFF | TGTGCCAGCAGCAGGGGGCGGAACACTGAAGCTTTCTTT
TRBD1 | . | TRBJ1-2 | TRBV5-4 | CASSHPDRVGYGYTF | TGTGCCAGCAGCCACCCGGACAGGGTAGGCTATGGCTACACCTTC
TRBD1 | . | TRBJ2-1 | TRBV20-1 | CSASGWDREYNEQFF | TGCAGTGCTAGTGGTTGGGACAGGGAATACAATGAGCAGTTCTTC